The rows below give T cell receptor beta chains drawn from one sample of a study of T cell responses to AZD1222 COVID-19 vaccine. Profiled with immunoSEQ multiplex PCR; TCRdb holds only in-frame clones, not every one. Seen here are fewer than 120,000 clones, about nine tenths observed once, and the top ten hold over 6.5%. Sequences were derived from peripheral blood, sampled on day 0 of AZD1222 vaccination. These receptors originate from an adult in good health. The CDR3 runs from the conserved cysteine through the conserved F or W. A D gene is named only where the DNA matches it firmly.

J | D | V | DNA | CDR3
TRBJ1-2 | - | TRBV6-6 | TGTGCCAGCAGTTACTCGGACGGGGCCAACTATGGCTACACCTTC | CASSYSDGANYGYTF
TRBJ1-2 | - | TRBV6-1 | TGTGCCAGCAGTGAATCGCACGGTGGGACTTTTGGCTACACCTTC | CASSESHGGTFGYTF
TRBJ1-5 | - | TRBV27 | TGTGCCAGCAGTTTTGGGGTTAGTCAGCCCCAGCATTTT | CASSFGVSQPQHF
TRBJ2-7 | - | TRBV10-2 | TGCGCCAGCAGTACGAGACAGTCCTACGAGCAGTACTTC | CASSTRQSYEQYF
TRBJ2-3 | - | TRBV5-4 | TGTGCCAGCAGCCTGAGCACAGATACGCAGTATTTT | CASSLSTDTQYF
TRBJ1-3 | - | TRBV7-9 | TGTGCCAGCAGTTTCGCGGCCTCGGACACCATATATTTT | CASSFAASDTIYF
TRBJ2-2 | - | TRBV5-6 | TGTGCCAGCAGCCTGGCGCCTGGGCGGGGTCCCTTGGGGCCCGGGGAGCTGTTTTTT | CASSLAPGRGPLGPGELFF
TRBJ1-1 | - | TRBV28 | TGTGCCAGCAGGGGAGGCAGGCACACTGAAGCTTTCTTT | CASRGGRHTEAFF
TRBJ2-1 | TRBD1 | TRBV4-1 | TGCGCCAGCAGCCGAACCGGGACAGGGCGTCCTAATGAGCAGTTCTTC | CASSRTGTGRPNEQFF
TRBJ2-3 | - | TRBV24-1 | TGTGCCACCAGTGATCCTCGCGCCGCTCGGGGAGATACGCAGTATTTT | CATSDPRAARGDTQYF
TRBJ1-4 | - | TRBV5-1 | TGCGCCAGCAGCTTAATAGGAGCAACTAATGAAAAACTGTTTTTT | CASSLIGATNEKLFF